Listed below are T cell receptor beta chains from one sample, sequenced in a study of CD8+CD57+ T cells in acquired aplastic anemia. TCRdb reprocessed the reads with MiXCR, giving one entry per CDR3 protein. The sample lists a few hundred thousand distinct CDR3 sequences, under 40% seen once, with 0.8% to 0.85% in the top ten. Sequenced input: sorted CD4+, CD8+, or CD8+CD57+ T cells (not recorded which) from PBMCs. The receptors here all came from a human donor with aplastic anemia. The CDR3 runs from the conserved cysteine through the conserved F or W. The order of the fields is V gene, clone size, D gene, J gene, CDR3 protein, CDR3 DNA. The D gene is left open where the match is weak. Size is omitted from some rows. Given values are once, few, many or a class for expanded clones.

TRBV10-3	many	TRBD1	TRBJ1-2	CAIWTGKNYGYTF	TGTGCCATTTGGACAGGAAAAAACTATGGCTACACCTTC
TRBV15	many	.	TRBJ1-6	CATSRDPGPPLHF	TGTGCCACCAGCAGAGATCCGGGGCCACCCCTCCACTTT
TRBV20-1	many	.	TRBJ1-3	CSASGGTNTIYF	TGCAGTGCTAGCGGGGGCACAAACACCATATATTTT
TRBV13	.	.	TRBJ2-1	CASHTGYNEQFF	TGTGCCAGCCATACAGGATACAATGAGCAGTTCTTC
TRBV19	few	.	TRBJ1-2	CASSIARWKTREDYGYTF	TGTGCCAGTAGTATAGCTCGCTGGAAAACCAGGGAGGACTATGGCTACACCTTC
TRBV2	many	.	TRBJ1-1	CASRGQYSNTEAFF	TGTGCCAGCCGTGGACAGTATTCGAACACTGAAGCTTTCTTT
TRBV2	.	.	TRBJ1-3	CASPPDGTAGNTIYF	TGTGCCAGCCCACCAGATGGGACCGCAGGAAACACCATATATTTT
TRBV7-6	.	.	TRBJ2-7	CASSWDDAAYEQYF	TGTGCCAGCAGCTGGGACGATGCGGCCTACGAGCAGTACTTC
TRBV4-2	.	.	TRBJ1-5	CASSQDPGQHQPQHF	TGTGCCAGCAGCCAAGATCCGGGGCAACATCAGCCCCAGCATTTT
TRBV2	many	TRBD2	TRBJ2-3	CASSALAGGRASTDTQYF	TGTGCCAGCAGTGCCCTAGCGGGAGGAAGGGCGAGCACAGATACGCAGTATTTT
TRBV5-8	many	.	TRBJ2-7	CASSFVAGVNYEQYF	TGTGCCAGCAGCTTCGTGGCAGGGGTAAACTACGAGCAGTACTTC
TRBV19	.	TRBD1	TRBJ1-5	CASGTGVNQPQHF	TGTGCCAGTGGGACAGGGGTCAATCAGCCCCAGCATTTT